The TCR beta chain described here comes from a study of beta chain features in type 1 diabetes. Study-wide findings and caveats: No resolution was reached here on whether HLA type influences TCRB rearrangement. All four CD4+ subsets from Type 1 diabetes patients carried moderately but significantly shorter TCRB CDR3s.

Expressed TCRB transcripts were sequenced, since all the RNA that had been isolated was reverse transcribed. Profiling relied on immunoSEQ multiplex PCR, and the TCRdb table lists in-frame clones only, not all of them. The table has some 150,000 clones, approximately 10% seen once; the top ten hold around 0.65%. Germline CDR1 is MNHNS and CDR2 is SASEGT. The CDR3 has 15 amino acids. The ends lost 1 base at V and 7 bases at J; junction bases unmatched: 7. This clone showed up just a few times. Its antigen is undetermined. The receptor comes from a woman between 40 and 55 years old in good health. The chain is built from TRBV6-1 and TRBJ1-3, with 7 bases that match TRBD1. Sequencing input: central memory CD4+ T cells from blood. CDR3 in amino acids: CASSEVETGLNTIYF. The CDR3 nucleotides are TGTGCCAGCAGTGAAGTTGAGACAGGGCTGAACACCATATATTTT.